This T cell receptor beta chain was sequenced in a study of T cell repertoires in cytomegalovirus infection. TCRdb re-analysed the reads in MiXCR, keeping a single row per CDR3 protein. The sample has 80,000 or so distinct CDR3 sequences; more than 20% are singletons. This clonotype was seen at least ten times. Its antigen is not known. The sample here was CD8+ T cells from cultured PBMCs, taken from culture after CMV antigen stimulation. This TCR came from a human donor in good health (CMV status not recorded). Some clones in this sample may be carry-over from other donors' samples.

In DNA, the CDR3 is TGTGCCAGCAGCCAAGGGTACGAAAAACTGTTTTTT. This translates into CASSQGYEKLFF. This chain connects TRBV7-8 to TRBJ1-4; D is ambiguous. CDR3 length: 12 residues. V was pared by 5 bases and J by 8 bases, with 9 bases between. Germline V CDR1 and CDR2: SGHVS, FQNEAQ.